Reported below is one T cell receptor beta chain. Source study methods: The authors estimated nucleated cell counts from reference gene primer amplification. Here immunoSEQ multiplex PCR was the method, and the copy in TCRdb shows in-frame clones only, minus some. That table is the source of V, J and clone size, and D and trimming were worked out from the DNA. The top ten hold around 1.7% of the sample, which has around 280,000 clones, around 90% seen once. This sample was included in a study of blood T cell repertoires in COVID-19. In the study overall: The United States, Italy and Spain provided the acute and convalescent COVID-19 samples. PBMCs, B-cell-depleted T cells, or T cells provided the cDNA or gDNA that made up the material.

The receptor was isolated from a woman aged 18-29 years with acute COVID-19. Source material: PBMCs or T cells enriched from blood (not recorded which).

The CDR3 region has the DNA TGTGCCAGCAGTCTCACCGGAGGGAACCACGAGCAGTACTTC. Protein: CASSLTGGNHEQYF. V gene TRBV28 combines with J gene TRBJ2-7; a weak D match, TRBD2 (6 bases). Germline V gene sequence: CDR1 MDHEN, CDR2 SYDVKM. The CDR3 sequence is 14 residues long. The V end was cut by 5 bases, the J end by 5 bases, with 16 bases between. Complete variable domain (other parts from reference TRBV28 and TRBJ2-7): DVKVTQSSRYLVKRTGEKVFLECVQDMDHENMFWYRQDPGLGLRLIYFSYDVKMKEKGDIPEGYSVSREKKERFSLILESASTNQTSMYLCASSLTGGNHEQYFGPGTRLTVT.